The present TCR beta chain was sequenced within a study of control samples from healthy donors and cancer patients (TCRdb year 2020). This clone has a single count. Its antigen has not been determined. Per-base quality was not reported, and no clone a single base away is much larger than it. Library preparation used the immunoSEQ multiplex PCR assay. TCRdb re-hosts the immuneACCESS table, in-frame sequences only. Its copies lack some clones; in the studies checked, an unresolved V gene accounts for under half of them, and the cause for the rest is not known. Here the sample has 90,000 to 130,000 clones; around 89% occur a single time. 3.5% to 4% of the sample is in the top ten clones. Measured from the cysteine to the phenylalanine, the CDR3 is 14 residues long. The DNA shown is the 42-base CDR3, in frame from base 1. The V end gives up 3 bases and the J end 5 bases, leaving 2 bases in the junction not matched to a gene. Via the germline V gene, CDR1 is SGHRS and CDR2 YFSETQ.

The chain is assembled from TRBV5-1 and TRBJ2-3, and 11 bases in between align with TRBD2. The sequenced material came from PBMCs. The sequence came from a woman in her sixties with lung cancer. CDR3 reads: CASSSGLAGDTQYF. The DNA reads as follows: TGCGCCAGCAGCTCCGGACTAGCGGGAGATACGCAGTATTTT.